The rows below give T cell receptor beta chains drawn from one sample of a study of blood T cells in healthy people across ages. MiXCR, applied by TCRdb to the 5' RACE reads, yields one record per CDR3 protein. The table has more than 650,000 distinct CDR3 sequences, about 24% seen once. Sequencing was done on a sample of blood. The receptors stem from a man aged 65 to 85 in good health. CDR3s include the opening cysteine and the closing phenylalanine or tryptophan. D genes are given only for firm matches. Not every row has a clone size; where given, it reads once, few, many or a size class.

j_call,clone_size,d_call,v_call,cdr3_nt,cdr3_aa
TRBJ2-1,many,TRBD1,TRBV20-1,TGCAGTGCTAGGGCCGGGACAGGGACCAATGAGCAGTTCTTC,CSARAGTGTNEQFF
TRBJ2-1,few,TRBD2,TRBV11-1,TGTGCCAGCACAAACGGCGGGGGAAGCTCCTACAATGAGCAGTTCTTC,CASTNGGGSSYNEQFF
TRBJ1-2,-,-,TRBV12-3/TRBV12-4,TGTGCCAGCAGCCCGACAGGTGTTCCAGACTATGGCTACACCTTC,CASSPTGVPDYGYTF
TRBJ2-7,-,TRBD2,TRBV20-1,TGCAGTGCTAGGAAGACTAGCGGGTCCTACGAGCAGTACTTC,CSARKTSGSYEQYF
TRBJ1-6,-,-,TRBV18,TGTGCCAGCTCGAAGGACAGATCATCGAGCTCCTATAATTCACCCCTCCACTTT,CASSKDRSSSSYNSPLHF
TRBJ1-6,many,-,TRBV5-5,TGTGCCAGCAGCTTCCCGGGATCCCCCTCACCCCTCCACTTT,CASSFPGSPSPLHF
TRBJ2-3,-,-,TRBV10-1,TGCGCCAGCAGTGAGTCGATCGGGAGAGATACGCAGTATTTT,CASSESIGRDTQYF
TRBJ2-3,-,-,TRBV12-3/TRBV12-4,TGTGCCAGCAGTTTAACGGCGGCAAGGGTTACAGATACGCAGTATTTT,CASSLTAARVTDTQYF
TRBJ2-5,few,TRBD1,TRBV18,TGTGCCAGCTCACCTTTCTGGGACAGGGGTCAAGAGACCCAGTACTTC,CASSPFWDRGQETQYF
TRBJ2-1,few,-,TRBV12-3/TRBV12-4,TGTGCCAGCAGCCTGCGCGTCTATGAGCAGTTCTTC,CASSLRVYEQFF
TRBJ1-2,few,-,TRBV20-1,TGCAGTGCTAGAATAGGGGCCGGAGATGGCTACACCTTC,CSARIGAGDGYTF
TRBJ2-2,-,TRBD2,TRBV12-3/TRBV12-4,TGTGCCAGCAGTCTTAGCGGGATCATCTGGGAGCTGTTTTTT,CASSLSGIIWELFF
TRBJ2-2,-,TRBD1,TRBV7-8,TGTGCCAGCAGCGTCCGGACAGGGCGGGCCGGGGAGCTGTTTTTT,CASSVRTGRAGELFF
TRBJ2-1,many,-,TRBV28,TGTGCCAGCAGTGCCCACCTAGCCGCCAATGAGCAGTTCTTC,CASSAHLAANEQFF
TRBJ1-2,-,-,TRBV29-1,TGCAGCGTTGAAGATTGGTCGGATCCCTATGGCTACACCTTC,CSVEDWSDPYGYTF
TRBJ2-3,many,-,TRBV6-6,TGTGCCAGCAGCGCTCTAAGGGGGGTCGGCACAGATACGCAGTATTTT,CASSALRGVGTDTQYF
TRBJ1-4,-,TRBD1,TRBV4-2,TGTGCCAGCAGCCAAGATTCGGGGACAGGGTCTGAAAAACTGTTTTTT,CASSQDSGTGSEKLFF